The T cell receptor (beta chain) under discussion was sequenced for a study of cytomegalovirus exposure and HLA in healthy donors. Overall study findings and caveats: Exclusion applied to some V segments, including TRBV6-2 and TRBV6-3, as they were indistinguishable.

This clone was observed a few times. Its specificity is unknown. This CDR3 has 14 amino acids. The germline V gene has CDR1 LGHNA and CDR2 YSLEER. The V end was cut by 0 bases, the J end by 9 bases, with 12 bases between. The PCR was carried out with 60 Vbeta primers and 13 Jbeta primers. Here immunoSEQ multiplex PCR was the method, and the copy in TCRdb shows in-frame clones only, minus some. The sample contains under 150,000 clones, roughly 80% of which appear only once. The rearrangement uses TRBV4-3 and TRBJ1-5; D is ambiguous. The sequencing input was PBMCs. The sequence derives from a man between 45 and 60 years old in good health and CMV-seronegative. The CDR3 DNA sequence: TGCGCCAGCAGCCAAGATCTCAGGTTGGTGCCCCAGCATTTT. It codes for CASSQDLRLVPQHF.